This T cell receptor beta chain appears in the sequencing data of a study of blood T cell repertoires in COVID-19. The V end lost 2 bases, the J end lost 5 bases, and 12 bases lay between the germline ends. CDR1 and CDR2 from the germline V gene are SGHTA and FQGNSA. The CDR3 has 14 amino acids. Original processing methods: Scientists estimated how many nucleated cells there were by amplifying reference gene primers. Method: immunoSEQ multiplex PCR; TCRdb's copy keeps in-frame clones and lacks some. Clone size and the V and J calls come from that table; the DNA yielded D and trimming. The table shows approximately 230,000 clones, with around 90% occurring only once.

The chain has TRBV7-2 and TRBJ1-1; no clear D gene. The TCR originated in a man at least 80 years old with acute or convalescent COVID-19. Sequenced sample: peripheral blood. The chain's CDR3 is CASSLQERMTEAFF. The CDR3 region has the DNA TGTGCCAGCAGCTTACAGGAAAGGATGACTGAAGCTTTCTTT.